Included here is one T cell receptor beta chain sequence, with context. Its matching antigen is unknown. Repertoires were generated with immunoSEQ multiplex PCR, while TCRdb's copy carries only in-frame clones and drops some. This sample carries 380,000 or so clones, 83% of them seen once, and the ten largest clones take about 7.4%. Trimming removed 5 bases from V and 2 bases from J, with 18 bases in between. The CDR3 spans 16 residues. Germline CDR1 and CDR2: SGHAT and FQDESV (reference sequence). This specimen comes from a study of Ad26.COV2.S vaccination and SARS-CoV-2 variants. Overall study: The vaccine Ad26.COV2.S was put into the muscle once, or twice with 56 days between. Findings and limits, study-wide: It was vaccine recipients, not placebo recipients, who had the higher spike-specific TCR breadth.

Treatment specified: some 20 received Ad26.COV2.S at low or high dose, single or two shots; 5 received placebo; per-sample allocation not given. Repertoires come from day 63 after the first vaccine or placebo injection. The individual, an adult aged 18-55 years, was a donor in Boston. Vaccine was an Ad26 vector expressing Wuhan-strain SARS-CoV-2 spike. The rearrangement uses TRBV11-1 and TRBJ1-1; TRBD1 is a possible D gene (6 bases). The material was peripheral blood, obtained in a trial of Ad26.COV2.S vaccine versus placebo. The sequence was obtained from a person between 18 and 59 years old who received the Ad26.COV2.S COVID-19 vaccine or a placebo. This chain's CDR3 is CASSPQTGLVNTEAFF. The CDR3 DNA reads as TGTGCCAGCAGCCCCCAAACAGGGCTGGTAAACACTGAAGCTTTCTTT.